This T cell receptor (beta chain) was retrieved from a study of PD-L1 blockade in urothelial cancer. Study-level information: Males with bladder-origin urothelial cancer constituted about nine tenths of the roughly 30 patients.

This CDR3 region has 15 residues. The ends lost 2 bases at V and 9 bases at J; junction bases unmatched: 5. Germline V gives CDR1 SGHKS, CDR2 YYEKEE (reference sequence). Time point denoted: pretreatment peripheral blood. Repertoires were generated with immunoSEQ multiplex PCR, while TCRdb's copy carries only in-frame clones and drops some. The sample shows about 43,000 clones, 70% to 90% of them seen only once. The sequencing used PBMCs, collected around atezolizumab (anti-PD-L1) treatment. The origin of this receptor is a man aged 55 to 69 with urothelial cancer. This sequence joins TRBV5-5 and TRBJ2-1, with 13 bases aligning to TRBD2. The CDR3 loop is CASSLLAGGHSEQFF. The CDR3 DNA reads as TGTGCCAGCAGCTTACTAGCGGGGGGGCATAGTGAGCAGTTCTTC.